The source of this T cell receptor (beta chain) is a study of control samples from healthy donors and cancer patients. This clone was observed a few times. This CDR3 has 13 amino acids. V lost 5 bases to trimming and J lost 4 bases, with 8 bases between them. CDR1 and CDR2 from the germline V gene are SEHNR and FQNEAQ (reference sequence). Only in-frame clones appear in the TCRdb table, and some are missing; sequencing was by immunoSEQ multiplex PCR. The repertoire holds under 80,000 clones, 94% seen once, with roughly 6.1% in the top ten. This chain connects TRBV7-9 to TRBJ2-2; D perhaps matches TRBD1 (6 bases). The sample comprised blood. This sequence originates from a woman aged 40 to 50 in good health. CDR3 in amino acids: CASSLQGTGELFF. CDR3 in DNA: TGTGCCAGCAGCCTACAGGGCACCGGGGAGCTGTTTTTT.